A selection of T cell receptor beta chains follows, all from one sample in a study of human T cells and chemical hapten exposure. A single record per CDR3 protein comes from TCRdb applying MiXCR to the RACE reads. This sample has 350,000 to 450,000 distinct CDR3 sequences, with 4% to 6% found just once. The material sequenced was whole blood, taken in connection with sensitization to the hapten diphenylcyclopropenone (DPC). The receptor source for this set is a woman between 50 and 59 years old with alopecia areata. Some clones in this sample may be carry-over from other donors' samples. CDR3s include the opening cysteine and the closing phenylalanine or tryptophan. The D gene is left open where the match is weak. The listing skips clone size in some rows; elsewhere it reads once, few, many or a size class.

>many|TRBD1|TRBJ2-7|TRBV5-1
TGCGCCAGCAGCGTGGGACAGGGTACGTTCGAGCAGTACTTC
CASSVGQGTFEQYF
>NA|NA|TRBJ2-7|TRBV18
TGTGCCAGCTCACCAGCGGGACTCGGTGCCTACGAGCAGTACTTC
CASSPAGLGAYEQYF
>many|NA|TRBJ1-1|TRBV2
TGTGCCAGACATGACATGAACACTGAAGCTTTCTTT
CARHDMNTEAFF
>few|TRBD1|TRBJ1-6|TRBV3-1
TGTGCCAGCAGCGGATCCGGGACAGGTCGTAATTCACCCCTCCACTTT
CASSGSGTGRNSPLHF
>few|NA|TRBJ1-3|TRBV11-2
TGTGCCAGCAGCTTGACACCCGGAAACACCATATATTTT
CASSLTPGNTIYF
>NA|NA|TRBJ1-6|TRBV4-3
TGCGCCAGCAGTTGGGGGCAGACTTCACCCCTCCACTTT
CASSWGQTSPLHF
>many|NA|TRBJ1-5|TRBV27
TGTGCCAGCAGTTTACACGCGGTGGGACAGCCCCAGCATTTT
CASSLHAVGQPQHF
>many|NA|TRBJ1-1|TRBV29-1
TGCAGCGTTGAGCCCGGGGGAAAGACTGAAGCTTTCTTT
CSVEPGGKTEAFF
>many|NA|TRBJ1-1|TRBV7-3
TGTGCCAGCAGCCCCGGCGGAGGGGTGGTCGGCACTGAAGCTTTCTTT
CASSPGGGVVGTEAFF
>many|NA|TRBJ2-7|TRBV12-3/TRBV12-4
TGTGCCAGCAGTTTAAGTCCCGGGGCTTCAAGCTCCTACGAGCAGTACTTC
CASSLSPGASSSYEQYF
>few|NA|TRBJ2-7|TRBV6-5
TGTGCCAGCAGTTACTCGGACCCCTCCGCCTACGAGCAGTACTTC
CASSYSDPSAYEQYF
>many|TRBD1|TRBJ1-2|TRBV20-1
TGCAGTGCTTTGGGACAGCCTAACTATGGCTACACCTTC
CSALGQPNYGYTF
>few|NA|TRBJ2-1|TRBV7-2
TGTGCCAGCAGCTTAGTACAGGGAGCCTACAATGAGCAGTTCTTC
CASSLVQGAYNEQFF
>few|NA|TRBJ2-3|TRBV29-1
TGCAGCGCCGAGGATCCTCCTACGCAGTATTTT
CSAEDPPTQYF
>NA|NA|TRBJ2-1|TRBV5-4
TGTGCCAGCCTGCCGGCCGGTAGCGTTTCATACAATGAGCAGTTCTTC
CASLPAGSVSYNEQFF
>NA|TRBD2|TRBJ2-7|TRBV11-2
TGTGCCAGCAGCTTAGGGCAGCGGGGTGAGCAGTACTTC
CASSLGQRGEQYF
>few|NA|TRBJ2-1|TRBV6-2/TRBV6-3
TGTGCCAGCAGTTACAGACAGGGAGGTGGTGAGCAGTTCTTC
CASSYRQGGGEQFF
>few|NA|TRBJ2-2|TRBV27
TGTGCCAGCAGTTTGTTCGCCGGGGAGCTGTTTTTT
CASSLFAGELFF
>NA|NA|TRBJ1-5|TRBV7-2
TGTGCCAGGGGGTGGTCGGGTCTCTGCAATCAGCCCCAGCATTTT
CARGWSGLCNQPQHF
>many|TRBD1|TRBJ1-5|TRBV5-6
TGTGCCAGCAGCGGACAGGGGGCTGGGAATCAGCCCCAGCATTTT
CASSGQGAGNQPQHF
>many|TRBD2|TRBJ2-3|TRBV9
TGTGCCAGCAGCCACAGCGGGAGCGGAACAGATACGCAGTATTTT
CASSHSGSGTDTQYF
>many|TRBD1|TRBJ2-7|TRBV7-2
TGTGCCAGCAGCCCCACCCGGGACAGCCACGAGCAGTACTTC
CASSPTRDSHEQYF
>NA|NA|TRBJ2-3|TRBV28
TGTGCCAGCAGTTTAGATGTCACCCCAGATACGCAGTATTTT
CASSLDVTPDTQYF
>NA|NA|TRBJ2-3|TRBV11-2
TGTGCCAGCAGCCGACAGGTCGCGACAGATACGCAGTATTTT
CASSRQVATDTQYF
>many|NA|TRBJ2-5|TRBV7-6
TGTGCCAGCAGCTTATCGGGGATTACACAAGAGACCCAGTACTTC
CASSLSGITQETQYF
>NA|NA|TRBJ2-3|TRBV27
TGTGCCAGCGGATTACTTCGCACAGATACGCAGTATTTT
CASGLLRTDTQYF
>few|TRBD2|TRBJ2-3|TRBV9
TGTGCCAGCAGCGTAGGGGCTAGCGGGGGGGTCACAGATACGCAGTATTTT
CASSVGASGGVTDTQYF
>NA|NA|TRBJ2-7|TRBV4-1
TGCGCCAGCAGCCAATTGACGGATACCTACGAGCAGTACTTC
CASSQLTDTYEQYF
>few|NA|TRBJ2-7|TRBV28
TGTGCCAGCAGTCCCCCTCGGGACGAGCAGTACTTC
CASSPPRDEQYF
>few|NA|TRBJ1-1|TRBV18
TGTGCCAGCTCACCACTAGGGGAGAACACTGAAGCTTTCTTT
CASSPLGENTEAFF
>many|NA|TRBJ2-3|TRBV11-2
TGTGCCAGCAGCCCAGACGGGGGCGCAGATACGCAGTATTTT
CASSPDGGADTQYF
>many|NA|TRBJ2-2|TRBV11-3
TGTGCCAGCAGCCCAAGACTCGTTATGAACACCGGGGAGCTGTTTTTT
CASSPRLVMNTGELFF
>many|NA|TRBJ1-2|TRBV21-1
TGTGCCAGCAGCCCTACCGGACGGCCTAACTATGGCTACACCTTC
CASSPTGRPNYGYTF
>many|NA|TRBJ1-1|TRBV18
TGTGCCAGCTCCTATGGCAGGGCGAACACTGAAGCTTTCTTT
CASSYGRANTEAFF
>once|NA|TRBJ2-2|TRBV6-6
TGTGCCAGCACCAAAGGGGGGGCGCATACCGAGGAGCTGTTTTTT
CASTKGGAHTEELFF
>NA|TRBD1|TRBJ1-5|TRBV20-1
TGCAGTGCCAACAGGGGGCTAAGCAATCAGCCCCAGCATTTT
CSANRGLSNQPQHF
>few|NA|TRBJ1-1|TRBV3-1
TGTGCCAGCAGCCAAGATTACCGGGGGGACACTGAAGCTTTCTTT
CASSQDYRGDTEAFF
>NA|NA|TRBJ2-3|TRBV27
TGTGCCAGCACCCGGACGGCGGCAGATACGCAGTATTTT
CASTRTAADTQYF
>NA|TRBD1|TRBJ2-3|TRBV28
TGTGCCAGCAGTTTCCCACCGGACAGGGATACGCAGTATTTT
CASSFPPDRDTQYF
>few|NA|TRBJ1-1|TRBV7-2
TGTGCCAGCAGCGCGACACCGAGGACTGAAGCTTTCTTT
CASSATPRTEAFF
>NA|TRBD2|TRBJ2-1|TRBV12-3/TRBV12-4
TGTGCCAGTGCTGAGGCGGGAGGGCCCATGAATGAGCAGTTCTTC
CASAEAGGPMNEQFF
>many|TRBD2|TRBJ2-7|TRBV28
TGTGCCAGCAGTTTATGGGGGGCGGGAGGGCCCTCCTACGAGCAGTACTTC
CASSLWGAGGPSYEQYF
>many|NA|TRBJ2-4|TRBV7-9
TGTGCCAGCAGCTTAGCTGGAAACATTCAGTACTTC
CASSLAGNIQYF
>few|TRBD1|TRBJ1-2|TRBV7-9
TGTGCCAGCAGCCGCGGACAGGGGGATGACGGCTACACCTTC
CASSRGQGDDGYTF
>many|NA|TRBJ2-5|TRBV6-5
TGTGCCAGCAGTTATTTTTCCGGGGGAGCCCTACCGGGGACCCAGTACTTC
CASSYFSGGALPGTQYF
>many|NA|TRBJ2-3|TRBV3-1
TGTGCCAGCAGCCAAAAGGGGGGAAGCACAGATACGCAGTATTTT
CASSQKGGSTDTQYF
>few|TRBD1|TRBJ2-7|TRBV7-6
TGTGCCAGCAGCCCGGGACAGGGGTTCGCCTACGAGCAGTACTTC
CASSPGQGFAYEQYF
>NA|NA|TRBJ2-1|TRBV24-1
TGTGCCACCAGTGATCCGGGGTCGAGTAAAGATGAGCAGTTCTTC
CATSDPGSSKDEQFF
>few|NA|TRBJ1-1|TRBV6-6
TGTGCCAGCAGCCGCGGACTGAGTATGAACACTGAAGCTTTCTTT
CASSRGLSMNTEAFF
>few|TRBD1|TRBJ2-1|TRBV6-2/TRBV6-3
TGTGCCAGCACCACACCGGGACAGGGTTACAATGAGCAGTTCTTC
CASTTPGQGYNEQFF
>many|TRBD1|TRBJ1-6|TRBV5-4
TGTGCCAGCAGCCGCGACAGGGTCGGAAATAATTCACCCCTCCACTTT
CASSRDRVGNNSPLHF
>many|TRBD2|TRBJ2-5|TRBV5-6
TGTGCCAGCAGCTTGGTCTTCAAAGGGACTAGCGGGAGAATTGAGCAAGAGACCCAGTACTTC
CASSLVFKGTSGRIEQETQYF
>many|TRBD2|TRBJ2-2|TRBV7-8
TGTGCCAGCAGCTCGGGCCTAGCGGGGAACACCGGGGAGCTGTTTTTT
CASSSGLAGNTGELFF
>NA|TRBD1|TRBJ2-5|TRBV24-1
TGTGCCACCAGTGATTTGCGGGACAGCCAGTACTTC
CATSDLRDSQYF
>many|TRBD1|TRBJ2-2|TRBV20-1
TGCAGTGCCCCGGGGACAGTCACCGGGGAGCTGTTTTTT
CSAPGTVTGELFF